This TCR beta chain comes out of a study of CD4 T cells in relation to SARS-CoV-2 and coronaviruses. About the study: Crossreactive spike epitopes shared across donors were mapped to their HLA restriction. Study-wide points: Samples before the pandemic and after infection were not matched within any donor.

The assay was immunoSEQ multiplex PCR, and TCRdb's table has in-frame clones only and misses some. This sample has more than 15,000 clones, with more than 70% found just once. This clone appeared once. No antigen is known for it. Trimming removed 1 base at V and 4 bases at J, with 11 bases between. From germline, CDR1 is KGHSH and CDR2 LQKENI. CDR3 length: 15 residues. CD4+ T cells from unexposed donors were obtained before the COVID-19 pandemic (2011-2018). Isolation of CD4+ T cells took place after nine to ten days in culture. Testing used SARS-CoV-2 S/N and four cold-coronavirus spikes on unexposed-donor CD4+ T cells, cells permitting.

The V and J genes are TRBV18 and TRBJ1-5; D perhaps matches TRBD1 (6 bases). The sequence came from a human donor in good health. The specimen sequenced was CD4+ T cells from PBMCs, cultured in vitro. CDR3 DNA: TGTGCCAGCTCACCACGGGCAGGGGCAAATCAGCCCCAGCATTTT. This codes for CASSPRAGANQPQHF.